This TCR beta chain is drawn from a study of technical replicates of blood from a few donors. With 6 bases clipped from V and 6 bases from J, the junction kept 4 bases outside the gene matches. CDR3 size: 14 residues. Germline V gives CDR1 ENHRY, CDR2 SYGVKD. TCRdb keeps only in-frame clones here, not all; method: immunoSEQ multiplex PCR. The sample lists more than 65,000 clones, about 93% seen once, with roughly 0.37% in the top ten. The chain uses TRBV10-3 and TRBJ1-4; 10 nucleotides align to TRBD1. Sequenced: T cells isolated from PBMCs. This receptor was identified in a human donor in good health. CDR3: CAISGQGEYEKLFF. DNA for the CDR3: TGTGCCATCAGCGGACAGGGGGAGTATGAAAAACTGTTTTTT.